The 13 T cell receptor beta chains below come from one sample, sequenced in a study of T-cell reconstitution after alpha-beta-depleted transplantation in children. During its preparation, the TCRbeta library received unique molecular identifiers. MiXCR was run by TCRdb on the PCR reads, yielding one entry per CDR3 protein. The sample contains some 250,000 distinct CDR3 sequences, approximately 12% of which appear only once. This specimen was PBMCs from the stem cell graft donor, taken from the stem cell graft. These receptor sequences come from a human donor who donated a stem cell graft to a child with acute lymphoblastic leukemia.

Remarks on this clonotype: A clone one base away is much larger, so this may be a read error. This is likely a read error, given that the CDR3 carries no conserved phenylalanine or tryptophan at its end. The CDR3 nucleotides are TGTGCCAGCAGTTTCCCGGGACGAAGTGAGCAGTTCTTG. Protein product: CASSFPGRSEQFL. This chain joins TRBV12-3 or TRBV12-4 and TRBJ2-1; D assignment may be TRBD1 or TRBD2 (5 bases each). There are 13 residues in the CDR3. V shed 3 bases and J shed 9 bases, with 12 bases lying between them.

The sample holds many counts of this clonotype. The chain couples TRBV20-1 to TRBJ1-1, with 7 nucleotides matching TRBD1. The CDR3 sequence is 18 residues long. The germline V gene encodes CDR1 DFQATT and CDR2 SNEGSKA (reference sequence). Germline trimming cut 1 base from V and 0 bases from J; bases unmatched to any gene: 14. The CDR3 coding sequence is TGCAGTGCTAGAGCCTCATCCACAGGGGCTCTTATGAACACTGAAGCTTTCTTT. Translated, it gives CSARASSTGALMNTEAFF.

This clonotype was counted a few times. The chain has TRBV5-6 and TRBJ2-1; D tentatively fits TRBD1 or TRBD2 (5 bases each). The CDR3 loop spans 15 amino acids. V shed 3 bases and J shed 7 bases, with 17 bases lying between them. Germline V lookup: CDR1 SGHDT, CDR2 YYEEEE. The CDR3 DNA reads TGTGCCAGCAGCTACCGGGACGGCCGGGTGAATGAGCAGTTCTTC. Its protein product is CASSYRDGRVNEQFF.

Many counts were recorded for this clonotype. The V call is TRBV9, the J call TRBJ1-1; a possible D gene is TRBD1 (5 bases). Trimming removed 4 bases from V and 11 bases from J, with 15 bases in between. This CDR3 contains 12 residues. Germline CDR1 is SGDLS and CDR2 is YYNGEE. The CDR3 here is CASSPPGPVAFF. The CDR3 nucleotides read TGTGCCAGCAGCCCTCCGGGACCGGTGGCTTTCTTT.

This clonotype showed up many times. The chain uses TRBV5-1 and TRBJ1-1; 7 positions agree with TRBD1. Per the germline V gene, CDR1 is SGHRS and CDR2 is YFSETQ. This CDR3 has 14 amino acids. Trimming removed 3 bases from V and 1 base from J; junction bases left unmatched: 3. The CDR3 protein is CASSWDSPNTEAFF. As DNA, the CDR3 is TGCGCCAGCAGCTGGGACAGCCCGAACACTGAAGCTTTCTTT.

This clonotype was counted at least ten times. The chain employs TRBV5-1 and TRBJ2-5; D possibly corresponds to TRBD1 (8 bases). Per the germline V gene, CDR1 is SGHRS and CDR2 is YFSETQ. This CDR3 comprises 17 residues. The V end lost 1 base, the J end lost 1 base, and 17 bases lay between the germline ends. CDR3 sequence: CASSLRAGQEPQETQYF. The CDR3 DNA is TGCGCCAGCAGCTTGCGAGCGGGACAGGAGCCCCAAGAGACCCAGTACTTC.

This clonotype occurred many times. The V and J genes are TRBV6-5 and TRBJ1-5, with 9 bases that match TRBD1. This CDR3 region has 16 residues. Unmatched junction bases numbered 8, after V lost 4 bases and J lost 4 bases. Germline-derived CDR1 and CDR2 are MNHEY and SVGAGI. The DNA for the CDR3 is TGTGCCAGCAGTTCTGATCGGACAGGGGCGAATCAGCCCCAGCATTTT. Translating it yields CASSSDRTGANQPQHF.

This clonotype was counted ten times or more. V usage is TRBV29-1 and J usage is TRBJ2-3; D remains unclear. V was pared by 6 bases and J by 5 bases, with 9 bases between. This CDR3 spans 11 amino acids. The V gene's germline CDR1 is SQVTM and CDR2 ANQGSEA. CDR3 sequence (DNA): TGCAGCGTAGCCCTCAAAGATACGCAGTATTTT. Translating gives CSVALKDTQYF.

This clonotype was detected ten times or more. The rearrangement joins TRBV6-2 or TRBV6-3 to TRBJ2-2; D is undetermined. Deletions cut 7 bases from V and 2 bases from J, with 14 bases between. The germline V gene has CDR1 MNHEY and CDR2 SVGEGT. This CDR3 contains 15 residues. CDR3 residues: CASISRNPNTGELFF. For the CDR3, the DNA is TGTGCCAGCATTAGCCGGAACCCTAACACCGGGGAGCTGTTTTTT.

The table lists this clonotype with many counts. This sequence joins TRBV7-2 and TRBJ2-1; TRBD2 agrees at 13 bases. Germline CDR1 is SGHTA and CDR2 is FQGNSA. The trim removed 3 bases at V and 5 bases at J, leaving 1 base unmatched. The length of the CDR3 is 15 residues. DNA for the CDR3: TGTGCCAGCAGCTTGACTAGCGGGAGGCACAATGAGCAGTTCTTC. The encoded protein is CASSLTSGRHNEQFF.

Ten or more counts support this clonotype. The chain has TRBV4-2 and TRBJ1-5; 8 bases are a match to TRBD1. V lost 4 bases to trimming and J lost 1 base; unmatched junction nucleotides: 3. The CDR3 extends over 15 amino acids. Germline assignment: CDR1 LGHNA and CDR2 YNFKEQ. CDR3 residues: CASSPDRASNQPQHF. The CDR3 DNA is TGTGCCAGCAGCCCGGACAGGGCCAGCAATCAGCCCCAGCATTTT.

Ten or more counts support this clonotype. This CDR3 is CASSVGTATNYGYTF. The CDR3 DNA sequence: TGTGCCAGCAGCGTCGGGACGGCGACTAACTATGGCTACACCTTC. The rearrangement joins TRBV9 to TRBJ1-2, with a tentative D call TRBD1 (5 bases). CDR1 is SGDLS and CDR2 is YYNGEE in the germline V gene. V was shortened by 2 bases and J by 0 bases, with 11 bases between the two germline ends. CDR3 length: 15 amino acids.

This clonotype was seen ten or more times. The V call is TRBV4-3, the J call TRBJ2-3; the match to TRBD2 covers 11 bases. This CDR3 region has 18 residues. The V gene's germline CDR1 is LGHNA and CDR2 YSLEER. The V and J ends lost 4 bases and 2 bases, in that order; junction bases with no gene match: 11. The CDR3: CASSRGWGSGGVTDTQYF. The CDR3 nucleotides read TGCGCCAGCAGCCGGGGATGGGGTAGCGGGGGGGTCACAGATACGCAGTATTTT.